One and the same sample provided the 22 T cell receptor beta chains below, sequenced in a study of T cell responses to AZD1222 COVID-19 vaccine. Repertoires were generated with immunoSEQ multiplex PCR, while TCRdb's copy carries only in-frame clones and drops some. This sample has tens of thousands of clones; 70% to 90% occur once, and the top ten carry about 3%. The sequenced sample was peripheral blood, obtained 28 days after the second AZD1222 dose. These receptors were collected from an adult who received the AZD1222 COVID-19 vaccine.

The V call is TRBV25-1, the J call TRBJ2-5; 10 nucleotides agree with TRBD1. Germline values: CDR1 MGHDK, CDR2 SYGVNS. This CDR3 has 13 residues. V lost 9 bases and J lost 5; bases outside the gene matches: 6. The CDR3 bases are TGTGCCAGTCGACAGGGGGCATCGGAGACCCAGTACTTC. Translation gives CASRQGASETQYF.

V gene TRBV19 combines with J gene TRBJ1-5; 9 bases map to TRBD1. There are 15 residues in the CDR3. In germline, CDR1 is LNHDA, CDR2 SQIVND (reference sequence). V lost 6 bases and J lost 7; bases outside the gene matches: 10. The CDR3 here is CASSQDRGGRQPQHF. For the CDR3, the DNA is TGTGCCAGTAGCCAGGACAGGGGAGGTCGGCAGCCCCAGCATTTT. Complete variable domain (other parts from reference TRBV19 and TRBJ1-5): DGGITQSPKYLFRKEGQNVTLSCEQNLNHDAMYWYRQDPGQGLRLIYYSQIVNDFQKGDIAEGYSVSREKKESFPLTVTSAQKNPTAFYLCASSQDRGGRQPQHFGDGTRLSIL.

V is TRBV30 and J is TRBJ2-5, with D maybe TRBD2 (6 bases). The germline CDR1 and CDR2 sequences are GTSNPN and SVGIG (reference sequence). CDR3 size: 15 residues. V was shortened by 2 bases and J by 5 bases, with 18 bases between the two germline ends. This CDR3 is CAWSPPTGVGETQYF. As DNA, the CDR3 is TGTGCCTGGAGTCCACCAACGGGGGTAGGGGAGACCCAGTACTTC.

J is TRBJ1-6 and V is TRBV7-8; D gene ambiguous. V was trimmed by 5 bases and J by 11 bases, leaving 10 bases between them. The CDR3 loop spans 12 amino acids. Germline CDR1 is SGHVS and CDR2 is FQNEAQ. The CDR3 reads CASSADKAPLHF. CDR3 nucleotide sequence: TGTGCCAGCAGCGCCGACAAGGCACCCCTCCACTTT. The full variable domain, rest sourced from reference TRBV7-8 and TRBJ1-6, is GAGVSQSPRYKVAKRGQDVALRCDPISGHVSLFWYQQALGQGPEFLTYFQNEAQLDKSGLPSDRFFAERPEGSVSTLKIQRTQQEDSAVYLCASSADKAPLHFGNGTRLTVT.

The chain employs TRBV19 and TRBJ1-5; D uncertain. Germline loops: CDR1 LNHDA, CDR2 SQIVND (reference sequence). The V end lost 5 bases, the J end lost 3 bases, and 8 bases lay between the germline ends. The length of the CDR3 is 13 residues. CDR3 region: CASSFATNQPQHF. The CDR3, as DNA: TGTGCCAGTAGTTTCGCCACCAATCAGCCCCAGCATTTT.

V and J are TRBV5-6 and TRBJ1-6; a possible D gene is TRBD1 (5 bases). Per the germline V gene, CDR1 is SGHDT and CDR2 is YYEEEE. This CDR3 is built from 15 residues. V was trimmed by 4 bases and J by 7 bases, leaving 15 bases between them. The CDR3 loop is CASSPDGGGNSPLHF. CDR3 DNA sequence: TGTGCCAGCAGCCCGGATGGGGGTGGGAATTCACCCCTCCACTTT.

The V call is TRBV11-3, the J call TRBJ2-1; D may match TRBD1 or TRBD2 (5 bases each). This CDR3 has 14 residues. Germline CDR1 and CDR2: SGHNT and YENEEA. V dropped 6 bases and J dropped 10 bases, with 19 bases sitting between them. The CDR3 nucleotides are TGTGCCAGCAGTATTTGGGGGACGGGTAAAGAGCAGTTCTTC. Encoded protein: CASSIWGTGKEQFF. Complete variable domain (other parts from reference TRBV11-3 and TRBJ2-1): EAGVVQSPRYKIIEKKQPVAFWCNPISGHNTLYWYLQNLGQGPELLIRYENEEAVDDSQLPKDRFSAERLKGVDSTLKIQPAELGDSAVYLCASSIWGTGKEQFFGPGTRLTVL.

The chain is built from TRBV11-3 and TRBJ2-3; no clear D gene. The CDR3 has 13 residues. Germline V gene lookup returns CDR1 SGHNT and CDR2 YENEEA. V was cut by 5 bases and J by 9 bases, with 15 bases left in between. In DNA, the CDR3 is TGTGCCAGCAGCCCCAGAGGCTTTGGGACGCAGTATTTT. Translating it yields CASSPRGFGTQYF. Full variable domain (missing parts from reference TRBV11-3 and TRBJ2-3): EAGVVQSPRYKIIEKKQPVAFWCNPISGHNTLYWYLQNLGQGPELLIRYENEEAVDDSQLPKDRFSAERLKGVDSTLKIQPAELGDSAVYLCASSPRGFGTQYFGPGTRLTVL.

This sequence joins TRBV6-2 or TRBV6-3 and TRBJ2-3, with 9 bases matching TRBD1. V gave up 5 bases and J gave up 7 bases; unmatched junction bases: 4. In germline, CDR1 is MNHEY, CDR2 SVGEGT. The CDR3 consists of 13 residues. The CDR3 DNA reads as TGTGCCAGCAGTATACAGGGGGCACATACGCAGTATTTT. This codes for CASSIQGAHTQYF.

This clone was detected a few times. The rearrangement links TRBV14 to TRBJ1-6, with a tentative D call TRBD1 (5 bases). Germline CDR1 SGHDN, CDR2 FVKESK. The V gene lost 1 base and the J gene lost 9 bases, with 19 bases spanning the gap. This CDR3 has 17 residues. CDR3 residues: CASSQVFGAPWGSPLHF. The DNA for the CDR3 is TGTGCCAGCAGCCAAGTCTTCGGGGCCCCGTGGGGTTCACCCCTCCACTTT.

The chain has TRBV24-1 and TRBJ1-4; no firm D call. Per the germline V gene, CDR1 is KGHDR and CDR2 is SFDVKD. The CDR3 contains 13 residues. V was pared by 4 bases and J by 5 bases, with 7 bases between. The chain's CDR3 is CATSEQANEKLFF. The CDR3 bases are TGTGCCACCAGTGAGCAAGCGAATGAAAAACTGTTTTTT.

This clone was detected only once. For the CDR3, the DNA is TGTGCCAGCAGCTTAGACAGGGGCACAGATACGCAGTATTTT. Its translation is CASSLDRGTDTQYF. V gene TRBV7-9 combines with J gene TRBJ2-3; possibly TRBD1 for D (6 bases). The CDR3 extends over 14 amino acids. The ends were cut back, 1 base at V and 1 base at J, with 6 bases in the middle. CDR1 and CDR2 from the germline V gene are SEHNR and FQNEAQ (reference sequence).

CDR3: CASSKRVAAPSTGELFF. In nucleotides, the CDR3 is TGTGCCAGTAGTAAGAGGGTAGCGGCTCCCAGCACCGGGGAGCTGTTTTTT. This chain uses TRBV19 with TRBJ2-2, with D tentatively TRBD2 (6 bases). The CDR3 contains 17 residues. Per the germline V gene, CDR1 is LNHDA and CDR2 is SQIVND (reference sequence). The ends were cut back, 4 bases at V and 4 bases at J, with 19 bases in the middle. The complete variable domain, with remaining parts taken from reference TRBV19 and TRBJ2-2, reads DGGITQSPKYLFRKEGQNVTLSCEQNLNHDAMYWYRQDPGQGLRLIYYSQIVNDFQKGDIAEGYSVSREKKESFPLTVTSAQKNPTAFYLCASSKRVAAPSTGELFFGEGSRLTVL.

The chain joins TRBV7-2 to TRBJ2-1, with 9 positions matching TRBD2. Per germline, CDR1 SGHTA and CDR2 FQGNSA. With V trimmed by 5 bases and J by 5 bases, 10 bases remained unmatched. The CDR3 is 16 amino acids. CDR3 sequence reads: CASSPRFLAGNNEQFF. DNA for the CDR3: TGTGCCAGCAGCCCCCGGTTCCTAGCGGGAAACAATGAGCAGTTCTTC.

The chain carries TRBV7-9 and TRBJ1-4, with D possibly being TRBD1 (6 bases). The CDR3 covers 14 residues. The germline V gene encodes CDR1 SEHNR and CDR2 FQNEAQ (reference sequence). V shed 5 bases and J shed 8 bases, with 15 bases lying between them. The CDR3 DNA reads as TGTGCCAGCAGCGACGGGGGCTTGGGGGAAAAACTGTTTTTT. Translation gives CASSDGGLGEKLFF.

This chain connects TRBV5-1 to TRBJ1-5, with 9 bases fitting TRBD1. CDR1 and CDR2 (germline): SGHRS, YFSETQ. Trimming took 4 bases from V and 6 from J; bases not matched to a gene: 5. There are 14 residues in the CDR3. CDR3 nucleotide sequence: TGCGCCAGCAGCCCAGGACAGGGGAGTCAGCCCCAGCATTTT. Its protein is CASSPGQGSQPQHF.

The chain employs TRBV24-1 and TRBJ2-5, with TRBD1 as a possible D gene (6 bases). Germline assignment: CDR1 KGHDR and CDR2 SFDVKD. The germline V and J ends were trimmed by 4 bases and 4 bases, with 15 bases remaining between them. CDR3 length equals 15 residues. The CDR3 DNA follows: TGTGCCACCAGTGACCCCAGGGGATTCGGAGAGACCCAGTACTTC. Its translation: CATSDPRGFGETQYF.

The sample holds one count of this clone. V usage is TRBV5-1 and J usage is TRBJ1-1, with D possibly being TRBD1 (5 bases). CDR1 is SGHRS, CDR2 YFSETQ, per germline. Deletions cut 4 bases from V and 3 bases from J, with 13 bases between. The CDR3 is 14 amino acids. In DNA, the CDR3 is TGCGCCAGCAGCCCATGGGGGGATGACACTGAAGCTTTCTTT. Protein product: CASSPWGDDTEAFF.

The chain links TRBV18 to TRBJ1-1; D gene ambiguous. V was pared by 6 bases and J by 1 base, with 12 bases between. This CDR3 contains 14 residues. Germline lookup yields CDR1 KGHSH and CDR2 LQKENI. CDR3: CASSEPEGNTEAFF. In DNA, the CDR3 is TGTGCCAGCTCGGAACCCGAGGGGAACACTGAAGCTTTCTTT.

The rearrangement links TRBV7-3 to TRBJ2-1; TRBD1 agrees at 11 bases. CDR3 length: 16 amino acids. V lost 3 bases, J lost 8 bases, and 9 bases stayed unmatched. Germline V lookup: CDR1 SGHTA, CDR2 FQGTGA. The CDR3 region is CASSFTGTGGSDEQFF. The CDR3 coding sequence is TGTGCCAGCAGCTTCACCGGGACAGGGGGTTCAGATGAGCAGTTCTTC.

The chain has TRBV7-2 and TRBJ1-4; maybe TRBD1 (6 bases). Germline CDR1 reads SGHTA; CDR2 reads FQGNSA. The CDR3 consists of 16 residues. V was trimmed by 5 bases and J by 3 bases, leaving 16 bases between them. The chain's CDR3 is CASSRTYRVSNEKLFF. CDR3 DNA: TGTGCCAGCAGCCGTACATACAGGGTTTCTAATGAAAAACTGTTTTTT.

The chain combines TRBV25-1 with TRBJ2-1, with D perhaps matching TRBD2 (5 bases). CDR1 and CDR2 from the germline V gene are MGHDK and SYGVNS. V lost 10 bases, J lost 3 bases, and 16 bases lay in between. The CDR3 runs to 14 residues. The DNA of the CDR3 is TGTGCCACTCGTGTGAGCGGAGACTACAATGAGCAGTTCTTC. Translated: CATRVSGDYNEQFF.